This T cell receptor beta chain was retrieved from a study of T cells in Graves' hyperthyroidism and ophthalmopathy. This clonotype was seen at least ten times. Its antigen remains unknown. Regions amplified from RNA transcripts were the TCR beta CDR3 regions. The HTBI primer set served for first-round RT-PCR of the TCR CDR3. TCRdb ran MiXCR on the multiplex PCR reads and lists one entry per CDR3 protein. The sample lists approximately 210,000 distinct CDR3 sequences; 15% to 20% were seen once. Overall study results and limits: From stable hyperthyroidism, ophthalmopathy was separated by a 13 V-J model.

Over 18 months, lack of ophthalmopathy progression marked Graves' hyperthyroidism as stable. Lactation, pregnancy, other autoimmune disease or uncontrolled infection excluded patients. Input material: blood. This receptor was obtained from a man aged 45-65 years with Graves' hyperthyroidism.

In nucleotides, the CDR3 is TGTGCCAGCAGCTTAGCTCTAGCTTGGTCAGATACGCAGTATTTT. Translated: CASSLALAWSDTQYF. The chain is built from TRBV7-9 and TRBJ2-3; perhaps TRBD2 as D (5 bases). This CDR3 region has 15 residues. V shed 0 bases and J shed 4 bases, with 11 bases lying between them. Germline values: CDR1 SEHNR, CDR2 FQNEAQ (reference sequence).